This T cell receptor beta chain was sequenced in a study of T cells in Graves' hyperthyroidism and ophthalmopathy. Across the whole study: The blood sample was taken at first diagnosis, before treatment began.

In its sample, this clonotype was seen many times. Its antigen is not identified. Germline values: CDR1 DFQATT, CDR2 SNEGSKA (reference sequence). The V end lost 4 bases, the J end lost 3 bases, and 31 bases lay between the germline ends. This CDR3 contains 19 residues. Study outcomes and limitations: From stable hyperthyroidism, ophthalmopathy was separated by a 13 V-J model.

RNA transcripts yielded amplified TCR beta CDR3 regions. The HTBI primer set was used in a first-round RT-PCR of the TCR CDR3. TCRdb used MiXCR to reprocess the multiplex PCR reads, holding one entry per CDR3 protein. The repertoire holds approximately 380,000 distinct CDR3 sequences, with over 15% as singletons. The TCR was taken from a woman aged 18-29 years with Graves' hyperthyroidism. Material: blood. The V gene is TRBV20-1, the J gene TRBJ2-7, with D possibly TRBD2 on 6 matching bases. CDR3 DNA: TGCAGTGCTACCCACGGGGGATCAGTGCTCGTGACTGGGCTCTACGAGCAGTACTTC. This translates into CSATHGGSVLVTGLYEQYF.